The source of this TCR beta chain is a study of blood T cell repertoires in COVID-19. Study-level background: Nucleic acid was either cDNA or gDNA, and it came from T cells, B-cell-depleted T cells, or PBMCs.

The data were produced by immunoSEQ multiplex PCR, yet TCRdb's version contains in-frame clones alone and is incomplete. Of 200,000 to 250,000 clones in the sample, 80% to 90% were seen once. Germline CDR1 is ENHRY and CDR2 is SYGVKD. The CDR3 has 15 residues. The V end was cut by 2 bases, the J end by 5 bases, with 14 bases between. The sequencing input was peripheral blood. The chain recombines TRBV10-3 with TRBJ2-3; tentative D call: TRBD2 (6 bases). This clonotype originated in a woman aged 80 or over with acute or convalescent COVID-19. The CDR3 here is CAISEPLAGLDTQYF. The CDR3 DNA is TGTGCCATCAGTGAGCCTCTTGCGGGGTTAGATACGCAGTATTTT.